The 10 T cell receptor beta chains listed next were all sequenced from one sample in a study of PD-L1 blockade in urothelial cancer. As for time point: pretreatment peripheral blood. This table comes from immunoSEQ multiplex PCR, and its TCRdb copy is limited to in-frame clones, with some not included. Here the sample spans under 100,000 clones, roughly 90% being singletons. Sequenced here: PBMCs, sampled around atezolizumab (anti-PD-L1) treatment. These receptors all come from a man between 60 and 75 years old with urothelial cancer.

This clone was seen only once. This sequence joins TRBV29-1 and TRBJ2-7; D gene uncertain. V was pared by 6 bases and J by 3 bases, with 24 bases between. The V gene's germline CDR1 is SQVTM and CDR2 ANQGSEA. The CDR3 length is 16 residues. The CDR3 loop reads CSVKPPNLNAVYEQYF. The CDR3, as DNA: TGCAGCGTCAAGCCACCAAATCTAAACGCGGTCTACGAGCAGTACTTC.

This chain joins TRBV5-6 and TRBJ1-2, with 10 bases fitting TRBD1. V dropped 5 bases and J dropped 3; count of bases not matched to a gene: 4. The germline V gene has CDR1 SGHDT and CDR2 YYEEEE. This CDR3 spans 14 amino acids. The CDR3 coding sequence is TGTGCCAGCAGACTGACAGGGGGCGACTATGGCTACACCTTC. Amino acid sequence: CASRLTGGDYGYTF.

V usage is TRBV15 and J usage is TRBJ2-4; 8 nucleotides line up with TRBD2. The CDR3 totals 16 residues. J was trimmed by 2 bases and V by 2 bases; bases with no gene match: 5. The germline CDR1 and CDR2 sequences are LNHNV and YYDKDF (reference sequence). As DNA, the CDR3 is TGTGCCACCAGCAGACCCGGGGGGGGGACCAAAAACATTCAGTACTTC. Translation gives CATSRPGGGTKNIQYF.

This clone was observed a single time. The V call is TRBV9, the J call TRBJ2-5; TRBD2 matches at 9 bases. The trim removed 0 bases at V and 1 base at J, leaving 4 bases unmatched. The CDR3 has 16 amino acids. Germline-derived CDR1 and CDR2 are SGDLS and YYNGEE. CDR3 loop: CASSVGVAGAQETQYF. As DNA, the CDR3 is TGTGCCAGCAGCGTAGGGGTAGCGGGGGCCCAAGAGACCCAGTACTTC.

This chain uses TRBV19 with TRBJ1-1, with D possibly matching TRBD1 (5 bases). The CDR3 is 17 residues long. CDR1 LNHDA and CDR2 SQIVND come from the germline V gene (reference sequence). Trimming stripped 3 bases from V and 0 bases from J, with 17 bases between. The CDR3 is CASSIQLGTRMNTEAFF. CDR3 sequence (DNA): TGTGCCAGTAGTATTCAACTCGGGACTAGGATGAACACTGAAGCTTTCTTT.

This chain uses TRBV5-1 with TRBJ1-3; D is ambiguous. The ends were cut back, 5 bases at V and 0 bases at J, with 9 bases in the middle. Germline CDR1 SGHRS, CDR2 YFSETQ. CDR3 length: 14 amino acids. CDR3 amino acids: CASSPEASGNTIYF. The DNA for the CDR3 is TGCGCCAGCAGTCCAGAGGCCTCTGGAAACACCATATATTTT.

V is TRBV28 and J is TRBJ1-2; perhaps TRBD1 as D (5 bases). CDR1 and CDR2 from the germline V gene are MDHEN and SYDVKM. V shed 7 bases and J shed 3 bases, with 18 bases lying between them. The length of the CDR3 is 15 residues. The CDR3 DNA sequence: TGTGCCAGCACCTCATTGGGCCAGGGCGACTATGGCTACACCTTC. This encodes CASTSLGQGDYGYTF.

This chain links TRBV10-3 with TRBJ2-5; 8 bases map to TRBD1. CDR1 ENHRY and CDR2 SYGVKD come from the germline V gene. V gave up 3 bases and J gave up 5 bases; unmatched junction bases: 8. CDR3 length: 15 amino acids. Written as DNA, the CDR3 is TGTGCCATCAGTGACCAGGACAGGGTTGGGGAGACCCAGTACTTC. Protein product: CAISDQDRVGETQYF.

The rearrangement uses TRBV5-4 and TRBJ2-3; 10 bases fit TRBD1. There are 15 residues in the CDR3. Germline V CDR1 and CDR2: SGHNT, YYREEE (reference sequence). The trim removed 4 bases at V and 10 bases at J, leaving 12 bases unmatched. The CDR3 spells CASSPRDRGPSPQYF. The CDR3 DNA reads TGTGCCAGCAGCCCTCGGGACAGGGGACCCAGCCCGCAGTATTTT. Combining the CDR3 with reference TRBV5-4 and TRBJ2-3 gives the whole variable domain ETGVTQSPTHLIKTRGQQVTLRCSSQSGHNTVSWYQQALGQGPQFIFQYYREEENGRGNFPPRFSGLQFPNYSSELNVNALELDDSALYLCASSPRDRGPSPQYFGPGTRLTVL.

V and J are TRBV4-2 and TRBJ1-2; D might be TRBD1 (5 bases). The CDR3 length is 15 residues. V was clipped by 0 bases and J by 8 bases, with 16 bases between them. CDR1 and CDR2 (germline): LGHNA, YNFKEQ. The CDR3 protein is CASSQDLEGWGGYTF. The CDR3 region has the DNA TGTGCCAGCAGCCAAGATCTGGAAGGGTGGGGCGGCTACACCTTC.